These 2 T cell receptor beta chains originate from one sample sequenced in a study of patients and donors after allogeneic stem cell transplantation. TCRdb redid the calling of the RT-PCR reads with MiXCR, one entry per CDR3 protein. The sample comprises roughly 230,000 distinct CDR3 sequences, 11% to 15% of which are singletons, and about 9.9% rests with the top ten. The sample was blood, either unsorted or a sorted T cell fraction (not recorded which). Receptors originate from a human donor who was either an allogeneic HSCT recipient or a stem cell or donor lymphocyte infusion donor (not recorded which). It is not recorded whose cells these are; they may come from a transplant donor.

This clonotype has a handful of counts. V is TRBV12-3 or TRBV12-4 and J is TRBJ2-2; 11 bases align to TRBD1. Unmatched junction bases numbered 6, after V lost 2 bases and J lost 4 bases. The CDR3 consists of 17 residues. The chain's CDR3 is CASSLRLGTGGTGELFF. The CDR3 region has the DNA TGTGCCAGCAGTTTACGTTTGGGGACAGGGGGCACCGGGGAGCTGTTTTTT.

This clonotype occurred many times. This chain uses TRBV11-2 with TRBJ2-2; TRBD2 matches at 12 bases. The CDR3 runs to 18 residues. V lost 6 bases and J lost 9; bases outside the gene matches: 17. Germline V CDR1 and CDR2: SGHAT, FQNNGV. Written as DNA, the CDR3 is TGTGCCAGCAGACGCGCGACTAGCGGGAGCCGGGGCTTGTGGGAGCTGTTTTTT. Translating gives CASRRATSGSRGLWELFF.